This T cell receptor beta chain was recorded in a study of beta chain features in type 1 diabetes. This clone came up a few times. The study reverse transcribed the entire isolated RNA, so it sequenced expressed TCRB transcripts. This table comes from immunoSEQ multiplex PCR, and its TCRdb copy is limited to in-frame clones, with some not included. The top ten clones hold more than 0.015% of a sample with approximately 380,000 clones, approximately 15% of them seen once. Germline V lookup: CDR1 SEHNR, CDR2 FQNEAQ (reference sequence). Between the trimmed V and J ends, which lost 1 base and 6 bases, there was a span of 22 bases. There are 17 residues in the CDR3.

The sequenced material came from naive CD4+ T cells from blood. The origin of this receptor is a woman aged 18-29 years in good health. This chain links TRBV7-9 with TRBJ2-7; a weak D match, TRBD1 (6 bases). CDR3 region: CASSLEGQGLYPSEQYF. CDR3 nucleotides: TGTGCCAGCAGCTTAGAAGGGCAGGGGCTGTACCCATCCGAGCAGTACTTC.